This T cell receptor beta chain appears in the sequencing data of a study of blood T cell repertoires in COVID-19. The germline gives CDR1 KGHSH, CDR2 LQKENI. V dropped 6 bases and J dropped 12 bases, with 24 bases sitting between them. CDR3 length: 15 residues. This clone appeared once. Clones were read by immunoSEQ multiplex PCR, and TCRdb kept only the in-frame ones, dropping some. The repertoire holds about 300,000 clones, with about 87% as singletons. Sequenced: peripheral blood. This TCR derives from a woman aged 25 to 39 who had recovered from COVID-19. The chain links TRBV18 to TRBJ2-1; the D gene is possibly TRBD2 (7 bases). The CDR3 DNA reads TGTGCCAGCTCGCTGGACAGCGGGGTAGGGATCCGGCAGTTCTTC. Amino acid sequence: CASSLDSGVGIRQFF.